This T cell receptor beta chain came from a study of blood T cell repertoires in COVID-19 (TCRdb year 2020). About the study as a whole: The collaborator samples originated in the United States, Italy and Spain and spanned the acute and convalescent phases of COVID-19. The material from the prospective study consisted of cDNA or gDNA derived from T cells, B-cell-depleted T cells, or PBMCs. Deeply sampled blood TCRbeta repertoires from subjects exposed to, actively infected with, or recovered from COVID-19 were included in the dataset. A freely available public database, intended as a resource for researchers studying the immune response to SARS-CoV-2, is where the repertoires were released. The samples were drawn from two sources: the first 160 participants of the ongoing ImmuneRACE study, and 950 to 1,500 subjects contributed by 6 global collaborators. The sample metadata nearly always contained a de-identified subject ID, COVID-19 status, age in years and sex. Where HLA class I and class II types were available, the types were taken from metadata supplied by the sample provider, not from assay-based typing.

General conclusions and limits of the study: The amount of clinical and demographic metadata varied by source and participant and was provided uncurated.

Of note for this clone: Its antigen is currently not known. No base qualities exist here, and no much larger clone lies one base off it.

Each collaborating institution followed its own protocols to collect whole blood in K2EDTA tubes. For TCRbeta analysis, collaborators shipped samples as frozen whole blood, isolated PBMCs, or DNA extracted from either of those sample types. TCRbeta CDR3 regions were amplified from genomic DNA by means of the immunoSEQ Assay, a bias-controlled multiplex PCR. Turning to the authors' computational methods: The number of nucleated cells in each sample was estimated from the amplification of reference gene primers within the assay. Sequence reads were collapsed and filtered to measure the absolute abundance of every unique TCRbeta CDR3 rearrangement. For each sample, productive Simpson clonality was calculated by taking the square root of Simpson's diversity index across productive rearrangements. As stored in TCRdb, this immuneACCESS dataset retains in-frame rearrangements with V and J assigned. A fraction of the clones does not appear; measured against another copy, unresolved V genes explain less than half of the discrepancy, and the remainder lacks a known reason. Clone size and V and J calls were adopted from that table, with D and trimming inferred from the DNA. This sample has roughly 92,000 clones in its table, and 85% to 90% of those were observed once. Roughly 4.5% of the sample comes from the top ten.

Sequenced: peripheral blood. This clonotype was sampled from a woman aged 80 or over with active or convalescent COVID-19.

The CDR3 here reads CASSIQEGATRGYTF. The sequenced DNA is TGTGCCAGTAGTATTCAGGAGGGCGCCACCCGCGGCTACACCTTC. The sequence joins TRBV19 to TRBJ1-2, with the identity of the D gene unclear. CDR1 and CDR2 are drawn from the germline V gene (reference sequence): LNHDA, SQIVND. V lost 3 bases and J lost 8 bases; the stretch between them is 19 bases long. The CDR3 starts with the cysteine, ends with the phenylalanine, and has 15 residues. Of the read, only the CDR3 DNA is kept; its 45 bases are in frame from base 1.